The 10 T cell receptor beta chains given below trace back to one sample, sequenced in a study of T cells after posttransplantation cyclophosphamide. Here immunoSEQ multiplex PCR was the method, and the copy in TCRdb shows in-frame clones only, minus some. The data show about 38,000 clones, with none appearing a single time. Sequences were obtained from PBMCs. The receptors originated from a man aged 50 to 60 in good health, CMV-negative, and a related stem cell transplant donor.

This clone was seen at least ten times. CDR3 residues: CASSLGQDYGYTF. The CDR3 DNA reads TGTGCCAGCAGCCTCGGACAGGACTATGGCTACACCTTC. The rearrangement joins TRBV7-3 to TRBJ1-2; 7 nucleotides match TRBD1. CDR3 size: 13 residues. Germline CDR1 SGHTA, CDR2 FQGTGA. Trimming cost V 5 bases and J 3 bases; bases outside gene matches: 3.

This clone was recorded at least ten times. V usage is TRBV2 and J usage is TRBJ2-7; TRBD1 is a possible D gene (5 bases). The CDR3 extends over 17 amino acids. CDR1 and CDR2 from the germline V gene are SNHLY and FYNNEI. V gave up 6 bases and J gave up 0 bases, with 21 bases separating them. Here the CDR3 DNA reads TGTGCCAGCAGAGAACTGGAAACAACAGGCGCCTCCTACGAGCAGTACTTC. Translation: CASRELETTGASYEQYF.

This clone has ten or more counts. The V call is TRBV19, the J call TRBJ1-3, with a possible D match to TRBD1 (6 bases). V was pared by 6 bases and J by 1 base, with 10 bases between. CDR1 and CDR2 from the germline V gene are LNHDA and SQIVND (reference sequence). The CDR3 runs to 14 residues. The DNA of the CDR3 is TGTGCCAGTAGGGCAGGGGAATCTGGAAACACCATATATTTT. Protein: CASRAGESGNTIYF.

V gene TRBV7-2 combines with J gene TRBJ2-5, with D maybe TRBD2 (5 bases). The CDR3 is made up of 15 amino acids. The germline V gene has CDR1 SGHTA and CDR2 FQGNSA. Trimming cost V 3 bases and J 4 bases, with 15 bases left between them. CDR3 loop: CASSFLGVMAETQYF. CDR3 sequence (DNA): TGTGCCAGCAGCTTTCTCGGGGTAATGGCAGAGACCCAGTACTTC.

This clone was counted many times. The chain is built from TRBV29-1 and TRBJ1-2, with 12 bases lining up with TRBD1. The trim removed 6 bases at V and 7 bases at J, leaving 15 bases unmatched. CDR3 length equals 16 residues. Germline values: CDR1 SQVTM, CDR2 ANQGSEA. CDR3 DNA: TGCAGCGTGGAGCCTATCGGGACAGGGGGCGGCGGTGGCTACACCTTC. It codes for CSVEPIGTGGGGGYTF.

This clone occurred many times. The rearrangement links TRBV5-6 to TRBJ2-2; 9 positions agree with TRBD2. CDR3 length: 17 residues. After removal of 1 base from V and 3 bases from J, the junction contained 7 bases not matched to a gene. The germline gives CDR1 SGHDT, CDR2 YYEEEE. CDR3 DNA sequence: TGTGCCAGCAGCTTGAGAGCGGGAGGAAGATACACCGGGGAGCTGTTTTTT. This gives the protein CASSLRAGGRYTGELFF.

At least ten counts were recorded for this clone. For the CDR3, the DNA is TGTGCCAGCAGCTTAGACAGGGTTGGTTCACCCCTCCACTTT. As protein: CASSLDRVGSPLHF. V and J are TRBV13 and TRBJ1-6, with TRBD1 as a possible D gene (6 bases). Trimming shortened V by 1 base and J by 9 bases, and 10 bases separated the two germline ends. The CDR3 spans 14 residues. CDR1 is PRHDT and CDR2 is FYEKMQ in the germline V gene (reference sequence).

This clone came up many times. The chain joins TRBV19 to TRBJ1-5; 7 nucleotides match TRBD1. CDR3 length: 13 amino acids. Trimming at V came to 6 bases and at J to 2 bases, leaving 1 base not matched to a gene. Germline-derived CDR1 and CDR2 are LNHDA and SQIVND (reference sequence). The CDR3 DNA reads as TGTGCCAGTAGAGACAGGGGCAATCAGCCCCAGCATTTT. Amino acids: CASRDRGNQPQHF.

The chain has TRBV6-6 and TRBJ1-4; 9 nucleotides agree with TRBD1. This CDR3 is 15 amino acids long. The ends lost 7 bases at V and 4 bases at J; junction bases unmatched: 7. The germline gives CDR1 MNHNY, CDR2 SVGAGI (reference sequence). CDR3 DNA sequence: TGTGCCAGCAATATCCCGGGACAGGGTAATGAAAAACTGTTTTTT. Its translation: CASNIPGQGNEKLFF.

Here the CDR3 reads CASSERGGPLHF. The CDR3, as DNA: TGTGCCAGCAGTGAAAGGGGAGGACCCCTCCACTTT. The chain is built from TRBV6-4 and TRBJ1-6; a possible D gene is TRBD1 (5 bases). The germline V gene has CDR1 MRHNA and CDR2 SNTAGT. The V and J ends lost 3 bases and 12 bases respectively, with 9 bases between them. The length of the CDR3 is 12 residues.